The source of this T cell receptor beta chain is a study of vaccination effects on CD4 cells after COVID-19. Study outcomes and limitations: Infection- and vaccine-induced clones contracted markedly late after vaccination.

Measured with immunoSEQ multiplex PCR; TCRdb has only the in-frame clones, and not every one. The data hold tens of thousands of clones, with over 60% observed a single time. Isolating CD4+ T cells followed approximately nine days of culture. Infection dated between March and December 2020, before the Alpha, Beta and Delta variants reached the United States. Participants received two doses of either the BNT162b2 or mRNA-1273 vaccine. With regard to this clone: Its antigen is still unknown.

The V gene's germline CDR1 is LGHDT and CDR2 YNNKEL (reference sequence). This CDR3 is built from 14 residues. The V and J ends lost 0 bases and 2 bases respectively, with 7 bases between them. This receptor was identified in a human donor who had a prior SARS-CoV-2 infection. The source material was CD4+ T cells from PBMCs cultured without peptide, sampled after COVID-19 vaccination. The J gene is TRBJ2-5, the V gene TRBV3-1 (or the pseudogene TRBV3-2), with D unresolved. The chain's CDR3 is CASSQESIQETQYF. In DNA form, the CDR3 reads TGTGCCAGCAGCCAAGAGAGTATACAAGAGACCCAGTACTTC.